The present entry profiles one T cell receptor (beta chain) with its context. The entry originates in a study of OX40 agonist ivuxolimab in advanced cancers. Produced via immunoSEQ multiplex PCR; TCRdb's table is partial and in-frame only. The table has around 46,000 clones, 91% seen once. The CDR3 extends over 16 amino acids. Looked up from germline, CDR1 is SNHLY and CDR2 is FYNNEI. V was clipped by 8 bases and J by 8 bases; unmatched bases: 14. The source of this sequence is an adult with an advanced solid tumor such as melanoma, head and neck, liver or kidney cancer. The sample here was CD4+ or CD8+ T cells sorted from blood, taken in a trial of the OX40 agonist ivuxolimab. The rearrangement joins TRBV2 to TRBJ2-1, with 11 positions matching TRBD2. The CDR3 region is CASGHPGLADLDEQFF. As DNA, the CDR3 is TGTGCCAGCGGACACCCGGGACTAGCGGATTTAGATGAGCAGTTCTTC.